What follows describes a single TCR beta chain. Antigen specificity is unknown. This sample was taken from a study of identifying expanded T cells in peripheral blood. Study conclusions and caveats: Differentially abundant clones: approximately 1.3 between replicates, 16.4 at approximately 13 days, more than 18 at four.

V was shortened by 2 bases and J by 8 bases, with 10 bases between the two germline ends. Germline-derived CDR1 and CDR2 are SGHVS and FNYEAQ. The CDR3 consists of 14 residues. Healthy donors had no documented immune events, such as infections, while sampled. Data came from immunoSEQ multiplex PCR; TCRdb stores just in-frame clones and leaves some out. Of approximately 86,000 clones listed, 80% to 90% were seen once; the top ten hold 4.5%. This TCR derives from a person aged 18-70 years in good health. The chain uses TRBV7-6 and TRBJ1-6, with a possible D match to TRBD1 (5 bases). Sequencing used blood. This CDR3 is CASSLSLGDSPLHF. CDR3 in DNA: TGTGCCAGCAGCTTATCCCTAGGGGATTCACCCCTCCACTTT.